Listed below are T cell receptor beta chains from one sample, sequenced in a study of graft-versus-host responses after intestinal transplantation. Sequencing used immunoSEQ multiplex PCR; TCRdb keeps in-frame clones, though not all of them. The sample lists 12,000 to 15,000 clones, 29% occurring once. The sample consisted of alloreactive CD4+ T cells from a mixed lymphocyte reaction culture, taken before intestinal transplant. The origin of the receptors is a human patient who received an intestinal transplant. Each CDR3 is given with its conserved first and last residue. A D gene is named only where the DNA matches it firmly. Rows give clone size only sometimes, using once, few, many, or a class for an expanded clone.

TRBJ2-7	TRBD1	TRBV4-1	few	TGCGCCAGCAGCCAACTGACAGGGCGCGAGCAGTACTTC	CASSQLTGREQYF
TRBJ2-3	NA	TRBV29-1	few	TGCAGCTATACACGACTTTTTCGCACAGATACGCAGTATTTT	CSYTRLFRTDTQYF
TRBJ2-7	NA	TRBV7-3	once	TGTGCCAGCAGCCGGGGGGACAGGCACTCCTACGAGCAGTACTTC	CASSRGDRHSYEQYF
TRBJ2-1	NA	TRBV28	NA	TGTGCCAGCAGTTTAATCGGAAGCTACAATGAGCAGTTCTTC	CASSLIGSYNEQFF
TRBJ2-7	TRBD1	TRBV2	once	TGTGCCAGCAGTGCCCGGACAGGGGGCTACGAGCAGTACTTC	CASSARTGGYEQYF
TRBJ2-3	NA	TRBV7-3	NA	TGTGCCAGCAGCTTAAATGTCAAGGGGGCAGATACGCAGTATTTT	CASSLNVKGADTQYF
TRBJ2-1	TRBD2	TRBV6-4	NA	TGTGCCAGCAGTCTACTAGCGGGAGGTTACAATGAGCAGTTCTTC	CASSLLAGGYNEQFF
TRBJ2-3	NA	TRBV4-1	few	TGCGCCAGCAGCCAAGACAGCAGAACTAGCACAGATACGCAGTATTTT	CASSQDSRTSTDTQYF
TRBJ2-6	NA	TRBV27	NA	TGTGCCAGCACCCACCAACGCGGGTCGGGGGCCAACGTCCTGACTTTC	CASTHQRGSGANVLTF
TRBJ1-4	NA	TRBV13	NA	TGTGCCAGCAGCTTAGCCGGACCGGGTGAAAAACTGTTTTTT	CASSLAGPGEKLFF